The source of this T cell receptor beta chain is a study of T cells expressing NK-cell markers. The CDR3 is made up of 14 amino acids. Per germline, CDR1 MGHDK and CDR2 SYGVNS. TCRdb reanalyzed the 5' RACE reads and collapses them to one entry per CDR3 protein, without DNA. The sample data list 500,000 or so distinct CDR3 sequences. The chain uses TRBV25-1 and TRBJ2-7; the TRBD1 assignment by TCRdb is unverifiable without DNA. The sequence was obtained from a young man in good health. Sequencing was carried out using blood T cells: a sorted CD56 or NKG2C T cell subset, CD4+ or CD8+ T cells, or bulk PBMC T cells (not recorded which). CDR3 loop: CASSLRGPFYEQYF.